The next 23 T cell receptor beta chains were all read from a single sample in a study of metastatic and nonmetastatic thyroid tumors. Every patient underwent thyroid surgery untreated. TCRdb re-processed the PCR reads through MiXCR. The data show about 5,500 clones, roughly 29% seen once. Sequenced sample: adjacent normal tissue. These TCRs come from a female donor with papillary thyroid cancer or a benign thyroid nodule (not recorded which). Some clones in this sample may be carry-over from other donors' samples.

This chain connects TRBV7-2 to TRBJ2-7, with D maybe TRBD2 (5 bases). Deletions cut 0 bases from V and 7 bases from J, with 19 bases between. CDR1 is SGHTA, CDR2 FQGNSA, per germline. This CDR3 is built from 16 residues. The CDR3 spells CASSLAGLRAQQEQYF. CDR3 DNA: TGTGCCAGCAGCTTAGCCGGGTTGAGGGCCCAGCAAGAGCAGTACTTC. The variable domain in full, completed from reference TRBV7-2 and TRBJ2-7, reads GAGVSQSPSNKVTEKGKDVELRCDPISGHTALYWYRQSLGQGLEFLIYFQGNSAPDKSGLPSDRFSAERTGGSVSTLTIQRTQQEDSAVYLCASSLAGLRAQQEQYFGPGTRLTVT.

This clone occurred a few times. This chain joins TRBV20-1 and TRBJ2-7; 11 nucleotides match TRBD2. Trimming took 0 bases from V and 2 from J; bases not matched to a gene: 9. The CDR3 runs 17 residues. Germline V gives CDR1 DFQATT, CDR2 SNEGSKA (reference sequence). The CDR3 protein is CSARDLAGGSETYEQYV. The CDR3 bases are TGCAGTGCTAGAGATCTAGCGGGAGGTTCGGAAACCTACGAGCAGTACGTC.

The rearrangement links TRBV12-3 or TRBV12-4 to TRBJ2-7, with 9 bases matching TRBD1. V trimming: 6 bases; J trimming: 0 bases; junction bases outside the gene matches: 6. The CDR3 sequence is 15 residues long. The CDR3 is CASSRTGVSSYEQYF. CDR3 coding DNA: TGTGCCAGCAGCAGGACAGGGGTTAGCTCCTACGAGCAGTACTTC.

Judged by abundance, this clone is large. The rearrangement links TRBV6-1 to TRBJ2-6, with TRBD1 identical over 7 bases. Trimming removed 4 bases from V and 2 bases from J; junction bases left unmatched: 5. Germline V gene sequence: CDR1 MNHNS, CDR2 SASEGT. The length of the CDR3 is 16 residues. The CDR3 here is CASSVPDRAGANVLTF. The CDR3 coding sequence is TGTGCCAGCAGTGTACCCGACAGGGCTGGGGCCAACGTCCTGACTTTC.

This clone was recorded a few times. The genes are TRBV27 and TRBJ2-2, with D unclear. The CDR3 consists of 14 residues. Germline CDR1 and CDR2: MNHEY and SMNVEV (reference sequence). V was shortened by 4 bases and J by 2 bases, with 8 bases between the two germline ends. Here the CDR3 reads CASSWAANTGELFF. The CDR3 DNA reads as TGTGCCAGCAGTTGGGCAGCCAACACCGGGGAGCTGTTTTTT.

The CDR3 protein is CSETAGGAGGYTF. CDR3 in DNA: TGCAGTGAAACGGCAGGGGGCGCAGGCGGCTACACCTTC. The chain recombines TRBV20-1 with TRBJ1-2, with TRBD1 identical over 8 bases. CDR3 length: 13 amino acids. Germline trimming cut 7 bases from V and 8 bases from J; bases unmatched to any gene: 12. Germline V gene lookup returns CDR1 DFQATT and CDR2 SNEGSKA (reference sequence).

About this clone itself: Sequence at one end of the junction differs from germline and may be a read error. The rearrangement links TRBV5-1 to TRBJ2-7; 8 bases are a match to TRBD1. Germline V gene data show CDR1 as SGHRS and CDR2 as YFSETQ. This CDR3 is 16 amino acids long. This CDR3 reads CASSLGTGRPSYEQNF. The CDR3 region has the DNA TGCGCCAGCAGCTTAGGGACAGGCCGCCCCTCCTACGAGCAGAACTTC.

The chain carries TRBV6-1 and TRBJ1-1, with D perhaps TRBD1 (5 bases). V was pared by 4 bases and J by 7 bases, with 16 bases between. The CDR3 covers 14 residues. CDR1 and CDR2 from the germline V gene are MNHNS and SASEGT. CDR3 loop: CASSAGPGQNEAFF. The CDR3 bases are TGTGCCAGCAGTGCTGGTCCGGGGCAAAATGAAGCTTTCTTT.

This clone ranks as medium-sized. The V call is TRBV9, the J call TRBJ2-2; 8 bases agree with TRBD2. CDR3 length equals 16 residues. Germline trimming cut 2 bases from V and 0 bases from J; bases unmatched to any gene: 3. Germline V gene lookup returns CDR1 SGDLS and CDR2 YYNGEE. The CDR3 DNA reads TGTGCCAGCAGCGTTAGCGGGATGGCGAACACCGGGGAGCTGTTTTTT. It is translated as CASSVSGMANTGELFF.

This clone occurred a few times. The chain uses TRBV28 and TRBJ1-2; no firm D call. Per germline, CDR1 MDHEN and CDR2 SYDVKM. The CDR3 is 14 residues long. The V end lost 2 bases, the J end lost 4 bases, and 11 bases lay between the germline ends. This chain's CDR3 is CASSLPVEFYGYTF. The CDR3 DNA follows: TGTGCCAGCAGTTTACCGGTCGAGTTCTATGGCTACACCTTC.

The chain recombines TRBV6-2 or TRBV6-3 with TRBJ1-1; unclear D gene. Germline-derived CDR1 and CDR2 are MNHEY and SVGEGT. The length of the CDR3 is 13 residues. The V gene lost 7 bases and the J gene lost 7 bases, with 16 bases spanning the gap. For the CDR3, the DNA is TGTGCCAGCAAAGGAAGCCAAAGTCTTGAAGCTTTCTTT. It is translated as CASKGSQSLEAFF.

The chain carries TRBV6-1 and TRBJ2-7; TRBD2 matches 11 bases. From germline, CDR1 is MNHNS and CDR2 SASEGT. V was clipped by 7 bases and J by 0 bases; unmatched bases: 2. The CDR3 has 14 residues. In nucleotides, the CDR3 is TGTGCCAGCACCGGGACTAGCGGCTCCTACGAGCAGTACGTC. The encoded protein is CASTGTSGSYEQYV.

This chain connects TRBV6-2 or TRBV6-3 to TRBJ2-7, with D perhaps matching TRBD2 (6 bases). The V end was cut by 2 bases, the J end by 0 bases, with 26 bases between. The CDR3 totals 20 residues. CDR1 MNHEY and CDR2 SVGEGT come from the germline V gene. In DNA form, the CDR3 reads TGTGCCAGCAGTTACGCAATCACCGGGACTCCGGCCCGCCTCTCCTACGAGCAGTACTTC. Its protein product is CASSYAITGTPARLSYEQYF.

The chain employs TRBV4-2 and TRBJ1-5, with D perhaps TRBD1 (5 bases). The V gene's germline CDR1 is LGHNA and CDR2 YNFKEQ. The ends were cut back, 5 bases at V and 5 bases at J, with 25 bases in the middle. The CDR3 is made up of 18 amino acids. The CDR3: CASSTRLRDPAGDQPQHF. The CDR3 nucleotides are TGTGCCAGCAGCACCCGTCTGCGGGACCCGGCGGGGGATCAGCCCCAGCATTTT.

The V and J genes are TRBV11-2 and TRBJ1-1; no clear D gene. This CDR3 has 14 residues. Trimming stripped 2 bases from V and 10 bases from J, with 17 bases between. Germline CDR1 is SGHAT and CDR2 is FQNNGV. The CDR3 protein is CASSLIAGTPGAFF. Written as DNA, the CDR3 is TGTGCCAGCAGCTTAATCGCGGGTACCCCGGGAGCTTTCTTT.

This clone is termed medium-sized (0.01 to 0.1%). The CDR3 is CASSTSGGPSNEQFF. The CDR3 DNA sequence: TGTGCCAGCAGTACCTCGGGGGGGCCTTCCAATGAGCAGTTCTTC. The V and J genes are TRBV9 and TRBJ2-1; 8 nucleotides align to TRBD2. The CDR3 runs 15 residues. J lost 6 bases, V lost 5 bases, and 10 bases had no gene match. CDR1 SGDLS and CDR2 YYNGEE come from the germline V gene.

V and J are TRBV5-1 and TRBJ1-1; possibly TRBD1 for D (6 bases). The V and J ends lost 6 bases and 10 bases respectively, with 19 bases between them. Germline V gene lookup returns CDR1 SGHRS and CDR2 YFSETQ. The CDR3 is made up of 13 amino acids. The CDR3 loop is CASTKDPIGGAFF. As DNA, the CDR3 is TGCGCCAGCACCAAAGATCCGATAGGGGGAGCTTTCTTT.

This chain links TRBV7-2 with TRBJ2-7; TRBD1 might be the D (6 bases). The CDR3 covers 12 residues. Trimming took off 4 bases at V and 6 bases at J, with 10 bases between the two ends. The germline gives CDR1 SGHTA, CDR2 FQGNSA. CDR3 sequence (DNA): TGTGCCAGCAGCTCACAGGGTTTCGAGCAGTACTTC. It is translated as CASSSQGFEQYF.

This clone is judged large. The V and J genes are TRBV2 and TRBJ1-1; TRBD1 matches at 9 bases. Germline V lookup: CDR1 SNHLY, CDR2 FYNNEI. The CDR3 loop spans 14 amino acids. V dropped 4 bases and J dropped 4; count of bases not matched to a gene: 4. CDR3 region: CASSADRGSTEAFF. In DNA, the CDR3 is TGTGCCAGCAGTGCGGACAGGGGAAGCACTGAAGCTTTCTTT.

Judged by abundance, this clone is large (0.1 to 1%). The chain carries TRBV28 and TRBJ1-2; the D gene is possibly TRBD1 (6 bases). Germline V gene sequence: CDR1 MDHEN, CDR2 SYDVKM. Trimming took off 2 bases at V and 4 bases at J, with 11 bases between the two ends. The CDR3 spans 14 residues. CDR3 in amino acids: CASSLDRIFYGYTF. The CDR3 region has the DNA TGTGCCAGCAGTTTAGACAGGATTTTCTATGGCTACACCTTC.

This clone is large within its sample. The CDR3 nucleotides are TGTGCCAGCAGTGGCTACAGGGATCCCAACACCGGGGAGCTGTTTTTT. Protein product: CASSGYRDPNTGELFF. The V call is TRBV12-3 or TRBV12-4, the J call TRBJ2-2, with D perhaps TRBD1 (6 bases). The CDR3 extends over 16 amino acids. Trimming shortened V by 5 bases and J by 2 bases, and 15 bases separated the two germline ends.

This clone was seen a handful of times. V is TRBV28 and J is TRBJ1-6; D is perhaps TRBD1 (6 bases). CDR3 size: 17 residues. Germline V lookup: CDR1 MDHEN, CDR2 SYDVKM. V was trimmed by 6 bases and J by 5 bases, leaving 20 bases between them. CDR3 loop: CASRTWDTLVDNSPLHF. CDR3 DNA sequence: TGTGCCAGCAGGACCTGGGACACTTTAGTTGATAATTCACCCCTCCACTTT.

This clone turned up a few times. The conserved phenylalanine or tryptophan normally closing the CDR3 is absent here, so this likely arose from a read error. The chain is built from TRBV6-1 and TRBJ2-7; 7 positions agree with TRBD1. Germline CDR1 MNHNS, CDR2 SASEGT. The CDR3 consists of 14 residues. In DNA, the CDR3 is TGTGCCAGCAGTGTCGGACAGGATCCCTACGATCAGTACCTC. It translates to CASSVGQDPYDQYL.